This TCR beta chain was retrieved from a study of blood T cell repertoires in COVID-19. The wider study: The United States, Italy and Spain were the sources of the acute and convalescent COVID-19 samples. T cells, B-cell-depleted T cells, or PBMCs supplied cDNA or gDNA.

Here immunoSEQ multiplex PCR was the method, and the copy in TCRdb shows in-frame clones only, minus some. The profile covers around 180,000 clones, with about 84% appearing a single time and around 8.6% taken by the ten largest. The CDR3 runs to 15 residues. Germline lookup yields CDR1 SQVTM and CDR2 ANQGSEA. V shed 4 bases, J shed 2 bases, and the junction held 3 bases outside the gene matches. Recovery meant two consecutive negative NP/OP PCR tests, professional clearance, or resolved symptoms. Only a few counts were recorded for this clone. The sequence came from a woman in her twenties or thirties who had recovered from COVID-19. The source material was PBMCs or T cells enriched from blood (not recorded which). The V gene is TRBV29-1, the J gene TRBJ2-3; 13 bases align to TRBD2. CDR3 protein: CSVVLAGGHTDTQYF. CDR3 DNA sequence: TGCAGCGTTGTACTAGCGGGAGGGCACACAGATACGCAGTATTTT.